This TCR beta chain was found in a study of CD8 T cells in Susac syndrome. Whole-study context: Within the sequenced Susac syndrome patient group, about six exhibited active disease and roughly eight were in remission. Treatment status at blood draw for the Susac syndrome patients was therapy-naive, corticosteroids, or intravenous immunoglobulin alone.

CDR3 size: 13 residues. With 3 bases removed from V and 0 bases from J, the gap between germline ends came to 8 bases. Germline CDR1 reads DFQATT; CDR2 reads SNEGSKA (reference sequence). Reverse transcription of roughly 0.45 to 1 ug RNA used random hexamers. TCRdb reprocessed the immunoSEQ multiplex PCR reads via MiXCR and lists one record per CDR3 protein. Among fewer than 85,000 distinct CDR3 sequences listed, approximately 94% were seen once. As concerns this clonotype: Antigen specificity is unknown.

Study observations and caveats: Clonal expansion of Susac CD8+ cells peaked in TEMRA cells, and it also peaked in active patients.

Sample: CD8+ T cells from PBMCs. The rearrangement joins TRBV20-1 to TRBJ1-1; unclear D gene. This clonotype was obtained from a human donor with Susac syndrome. The CDR3 sequence is CSARARMNTEAFF. The CDR3, as DNA: TGCAGTGCTAGGGCCCGCATGAACACTGAAGCTTTCTTT.